A selection of T cell receptor beta chains follows, all from one sample in a study of Ad26.COV2.S vaccination and SARS-CoV-2 variants. Some clones are missing from TCRdb's copy, which holds only in-frame ones; the method was immunoSEQ multiplex PCR. The table shows hundreds of thousands of clones, with roughly nine tenths occurring only once. The source material was peripheral blood, sampled in a trial of Ad26.COV2.S vaccine versus placebo. The source of these receptors is a person between 18 and 60 years old who received the Ad26.COV2.S COVID-19 vaccine or a placebo. Each CDR3 is given with its conserved first and last residue. D genes are given only for firm matches. Clone size appears in some rows only: once, few, many, or a class for an expanded clone.

J gene,D gene,clone size,V gene,CDR3 length,CDR3 protein,CDR3 DNA
TRBJ2-7,-,once,TRBV5-6,15,CASSLGTGFFHEQYF,TGTGCCAGCAGCTTGGGCACAGGGTTCTTCCACGAGCAGTACTTC
TRBJ2-1,TRBD1,once,TRBV5-1,15,CASSTGTGGYNEQFF,TGCGCCAGCAGCACCGGGACAGGGGGTTACAATGAGCAGTTCTTC
TRBJ1-5,-,-,TRBV18,14,CASSPSNSNQPQHF,TGTGCCAGCTCACCGTCCAATAGCAATCAGCCCCAGCATTTT
TRBJ1-4,-,-,TRBV4-2,16,CASSQDGGGVNEKLFF,TGTGCCAGCAGCCAAGATGGGGGAGGGGTCAATGAAAAACTGTTTTTT
TRBJ2-1,TRBD2,-,TRBV29-1,14,CSVPPSGSDNEQFF,TGCAGCGTTCCACCTAGCGGATCGGACAATGAGCAGTTCTTC
TRBJ2-3,-,-,TRBV12-3/TRBV12-4,10,CASMGDTQYF,TGTGCCAGCATGGGGGATACGCAGTATTTT
TRBJ1-5,TRBD1,-,TRBV7-2,16,CASSLGTGPSNQPQHF,TGTGCCAGCAGCTTAGGGACAGGGCCCAGCAATCAGCCCCAGCATTTT
TRBJ1-1,-,-,TRBV7-2,15,CASSLELGLGTEAFF,TGTGCCAGCAGCTTAGAACTGGGTTTGGGGACTGAAGCTTTCTTT
TRBJ1-6,-,few,TRBV5-1,14,CASSLDGGYSPLHF,TGCGCCAGCAGCTTGGATGGGGGCTATTCACCCCTCCACTTT
TRBJ1-5,-,-,TRBV29-1,14,CSVGPGQINQPQHF,TGCAGCGTTGGGCCTGGACAGATCAATCAGCCCCAGCATTTT
TRBJ2-3,-,-,TRBV19,12,CASSALKNTQYF,TGTGCCAGTAGCGCTCTGAAGAATACGCAGTATTTT
TRBJ2-5,-,-,TRBV7-2,14,CASSLGGLQETQYF,TGTGCCAGCAGCTTAGGTGGGCTCCAAGAGACCCAGTACTTC
TRBJ2-2,-,-,TRBV7-6,15,CASSEGRFGTGELFF,TGTGCCAGCAGCGAGGGCCGTTTTGGCACCGGGGAGCTGTTTTTT
TRBJ2-7,-,-,TRBV29-1,13,CSVRTVVSYEQYF,TGCAGCGTTCGAACTGTGGTTTCCTACGAGCAGTACTTC
TRBJ1-1,-,-,TRBV19,15,CASSRLGNLNTEAFF,TGTGCCAGTAGTCGGCTGGGGAATTTGAACACTGAAGCTTTCTTT
TRBJ2-6,-,once,TRBV15,15,CATSRDPGGANVLTF,TGTGCCACCAGCAGAGACCCGGGTGGGGCCAACGTCCTGACTTTC
TRBJ1-5,-,few,TRBV27,13,CASSPYSNQPQHF,TGTGCCAGCAGCCCCTATAGCAATCAGCCCCAGCATTTT
TRBJ2-3,TRBD2,-,TRBV4-1,16,CASSQNLAGGGGTQYF,TGCGCCAGCAGCCAAAACCTAGCGGGGGGCGGGGGTACGCAGTATTTT
TRBJ1-5,TRBD1,-,TRBV6-1,15,CASSDTGGYNQPQHF,TGTGCCAGCAGTGACACAGGGGGTTACAATCAGCCCCAGCATTTT
TRBJ2-1,-,-,TRBV7-8,12,CASSLRGGEQFF,TGTGCCAGCAGCTTACGGGGAGGTGAGCAGTTCTTC
TRBJ1-2,-,-,TRBV10-3,15,CAISRDTRSNYGYTF,TGTGCCATCAGTAGGGACACAAGGTCTAACTATGGCTACACCTTC
TRBJ1-5,-,-,TRBV2,16,CASSPGQPYSNQPQHF,TGTGCCAGCAGCCCTGGACAGCCATATAGCAATCAGCCCCAGCATTTT
TRBJ2-5,TRBD2,once,TRBV19,15,CASSFPGGAGETQYF,TGTGCCAGTAGTTTTCCCGGGGGGGCCGGGGAGACCCAGTACTTC
TRBJ1-5,-,-,TRBV18,15,CASSPAPRGNQPQHF,TGTGCCAGCTCACCTGCGCCCCGGGGGAATCAGCCCCAGCATTTT
TRBJ1-2,TRBD1,-,TRBV10-3,13,CAISESGDRGYTF,TGTGCCATCAGTGAGTCGGGGGACAGGGGCTACACCTTC
TRBJ2-3,-,once,TRBV5-1,15,CASSLGTIETDTQYF,TGCGCCAGCAGCTTAGGAACGATAGAGACAGATACGCAGTATTTT
TRBJ2-2,TRBD2,-,TRBV18,16,CASSPPAGGNTGELFF,TGTGCCAGCTCACCGCCAGCGGGGGGGAACACCGGGGAGCTGTTTTTT
TRBJ2-5,-,-,TRBV6-2/TRBV6-3,15,CASSHRGTRQETQYF,TGTGCCAGCAGCCATCGAGGGACCCGGCAGGAGACCCAGTACTTC
TRBJ1-1,TRBD1,-,TRBV7-3,16,CASSPTGGSMNTEAFF,TGTGCCAGCAGCCCCACAGGGGGTAGCATGAACACTGAAGCTTTCTTT
TRBJ1-2,-,-,TRBV30,16,CAWSAGETGLRYGYTF,TGTGCCTGGAGTGCGGGAGAAACAGGGCTGAGGTATGGCTACACCTTC